The 3 T cell receptor beta chains below were found in one sample sequenced in a study of cytomegalovirus exposure and HLA in healthy donors. The PCR made use of 60 Vbeta and 13 Jbeta primers. The table came from immunoSEQ multiplex PCR; TCRdb's copy has only in-frame clones and leaves some out. This sample's table reports about 190,000 clones. Sequenced material: PBMCs. These receptors all come from a woman aged 25 to 39 in good health and CMV-seropositive.

This chain uses TRBV28 with TRBJ2-7, with D tentatively TRBD1 (6 bases). CDR1 is MDHEN and CDR2 is SYDVKM in the germline V gene. Between the trimmed V and J ends, which lost 6 bases and 2 bases, there was a span of 20 bases. This CDR3 has 16 residues. CDR3 nucleotide sequence: TGTGCCAGCAGCGAAGGACAGCTCCGAATTCCCTACGAGCAGTACTTC. Encoded protein: CASSEGQLRIPYEQYF.

The CDR3 DNA reads TGTGCCAGCCGAGCGTACACCGGGGAGCTGTTTTTT. Encoded protein: CASRAYTGELFF. The rearrangement uses TRBV9 and TRBJ2-2; D remains unclear. Germline V lookup: CDR1 SGDLS, CDR2 YYNGEE. Trimming took 7 bases from V and 3 from J, leaving 7 bases between them. This CDR3 is 12 amino acids long.

This chain links TRBV7-8 with TRBJ1-1; D unclear. V was cut by 5 bases and J by 1 base, with 11 bases left in between. This CDR3 is built from 14 residues. The germline gives CDR1 SGHVS, CDR2 FQNEAQ. The CDR3 DNA reads as TGTGCCAGCAGCCAGTCCCTTTCGAACACTGAAGCTTTCTTT. Translation gives CASSQSLSNTEAFF.